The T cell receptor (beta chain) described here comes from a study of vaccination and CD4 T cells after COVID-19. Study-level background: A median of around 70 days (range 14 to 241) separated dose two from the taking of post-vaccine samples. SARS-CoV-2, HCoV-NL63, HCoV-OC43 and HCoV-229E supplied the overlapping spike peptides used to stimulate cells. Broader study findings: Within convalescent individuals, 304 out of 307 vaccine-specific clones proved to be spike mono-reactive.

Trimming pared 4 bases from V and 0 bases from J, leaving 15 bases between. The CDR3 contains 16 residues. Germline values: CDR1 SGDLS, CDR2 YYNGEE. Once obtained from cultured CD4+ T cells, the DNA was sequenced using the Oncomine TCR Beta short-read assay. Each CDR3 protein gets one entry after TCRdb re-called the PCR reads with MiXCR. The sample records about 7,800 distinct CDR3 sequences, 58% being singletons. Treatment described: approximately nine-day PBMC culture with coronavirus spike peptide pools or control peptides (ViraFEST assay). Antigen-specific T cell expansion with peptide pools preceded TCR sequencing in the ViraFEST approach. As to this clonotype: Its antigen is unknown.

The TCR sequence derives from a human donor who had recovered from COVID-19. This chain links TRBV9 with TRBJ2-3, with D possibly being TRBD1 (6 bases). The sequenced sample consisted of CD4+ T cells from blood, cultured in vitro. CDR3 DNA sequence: TGTGCCAGCAGCAACGCCGGGACACCTAGCACAGATACGCAGTATTTT. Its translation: CASSNAGTPSTDTQYF.